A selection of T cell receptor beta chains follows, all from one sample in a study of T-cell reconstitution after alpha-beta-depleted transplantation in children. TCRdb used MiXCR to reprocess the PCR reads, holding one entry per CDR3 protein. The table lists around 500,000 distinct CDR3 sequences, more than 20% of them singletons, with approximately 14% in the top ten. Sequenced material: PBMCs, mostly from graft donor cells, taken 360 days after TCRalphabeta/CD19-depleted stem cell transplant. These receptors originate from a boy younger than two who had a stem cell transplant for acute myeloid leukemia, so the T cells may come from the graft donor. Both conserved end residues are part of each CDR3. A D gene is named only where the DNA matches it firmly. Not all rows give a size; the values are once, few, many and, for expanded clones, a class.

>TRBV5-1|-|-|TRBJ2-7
TGCGCCAGCAGCTTGGCCGGAGGGGGCCCGGATTACGAGCAGTACTTC
CASSLAGGGPDYEQYF
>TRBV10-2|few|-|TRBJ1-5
TGCGCCAGCAGTGAGTCGACGAGGGGAAGGGGGCAGCCCCAGCATTTT
CASSESTRGRGQPQHF
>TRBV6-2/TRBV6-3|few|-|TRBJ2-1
TGTGCCAGCAGTTACTCATGGCGGGCTCGGACCAATGAGCAGTTCTTC
CASSYSWRARTNEQFF
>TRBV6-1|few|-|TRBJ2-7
TGTGCCAGCAAAATTGGGGCCTCTGAGTACGAGCAGTACTTC
CASKIGASEYEQYF
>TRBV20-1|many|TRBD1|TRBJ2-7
TGCAGTGCTAGAGCTGTAGCAGGGGGCTACGAGCAGTACTTC
CSARAVAGGYEQYF
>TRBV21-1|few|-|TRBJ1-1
TGTGCCAGCAGTTCACAATACGCTTTCTTT
CASSSQYAFF
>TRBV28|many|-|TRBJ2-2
TGTGCCAGCAGTTTATCCCGGAGAACCGGGGAGCTGTTTTTT
CASSLSRRTGELFF
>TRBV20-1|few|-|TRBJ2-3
TGCAGTGCTAGAGATGGAGGGACCGGGGCAGATACGCAGTATTTT
CSARDGGTGADTQYF
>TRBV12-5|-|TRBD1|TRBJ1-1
TGTGCTAGTGGTTTGGCGGGGACAGAGAGGGCTTTCTTT
CASGLAGTERAFF
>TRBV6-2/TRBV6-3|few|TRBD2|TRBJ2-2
TGTGCCAGCAGACCCCGGGGGGGAAACACCGGGGAGCTGTTTTTT
CASRPRGGNTGELFF
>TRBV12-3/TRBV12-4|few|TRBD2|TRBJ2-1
TGTGCCAGCAGTTTAGGTACAGCGGGGGGCGGGAATGAGCAGTTCTTC
CASSLGTAGGGNEQFF
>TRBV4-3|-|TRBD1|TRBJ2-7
TGCGCCAGCAGCCAATCCACGGGACAGGGCTACGAGCAGTACTTC
CASSQSTGQGYEQYF
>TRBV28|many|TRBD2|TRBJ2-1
TGTGCCAGCAGTTTAGTGGGCGGGGGGATTAATGAGCAGTTCTTC
CASSLVGGGINEQFF
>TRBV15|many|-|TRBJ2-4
TGTGCCACCAGCAGAGCAGTGCCCCTAGCCAAAAACATTCAGTACTTC
CATSRAVPLAKNIQYF
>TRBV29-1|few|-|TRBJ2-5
TGCAGCGTCCTGGGGGGCCTGGAGACCCAGTACTTC
CSVLGGLETQYF
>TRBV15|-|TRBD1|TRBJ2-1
TGTGCCACCAGCAGGGGACAGGGGAATGAGCAGTTCTTC
CATSRGQGNEQFF
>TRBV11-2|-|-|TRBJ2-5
TGTGCCAGCAGCTTGTCGTTCGATCGGGCCCAGTGGCAAGAGACCCAGTACTTC
CASSLSFDRAQWQETQYF
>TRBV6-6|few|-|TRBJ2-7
TGTGCCAGCACCTTAGACCGGGGAGAGCAGTACTTC
CASTLDRGEQYF
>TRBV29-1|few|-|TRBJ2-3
TGCAGCGTGGACGATAGGCCCTCGAAACCGGATACGCAGTATTTT
CSVDDRPSKPDTQYF
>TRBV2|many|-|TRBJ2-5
TGTGCCAGCAGTGTACTGGGTGGGCTCCCGTACTTC
CASSVLGGLPYF
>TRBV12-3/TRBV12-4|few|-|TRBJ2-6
TGTGCCAGCAGTTTAAATGGGAAGGGGCGAGTGTATCTCTCTGGGGCCAACGTCCTGACTTTC
CASSLNGKGRVYLSGANVLTF
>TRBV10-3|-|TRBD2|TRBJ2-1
TGTGCCACCGGGGGGGCAATGTCCTACAATGAGCAGTTCTTC
CATGGAMSYNEQFF
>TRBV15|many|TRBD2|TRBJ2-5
TGTGCCACCAGCAGAGTTAGCGGGGGGCCCCAAGAGACCCAGTACTTC
CATSRVSGGPQETQYF
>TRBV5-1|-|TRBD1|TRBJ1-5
TGCGCCAGCAGCGTCGGGACAGCGGATCAGCCCCAGCATTTT
CASSVGTADQPQHF
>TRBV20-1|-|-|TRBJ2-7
TGCAGTGGGAGTGACACCTACTACGAGCAGTACTTC
CSGSDTYYEQYF
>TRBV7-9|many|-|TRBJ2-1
TGTGCCAGCAGCTTAGGGGTCAATGAGCAGTTCTTC
CASSLGVNEQFF
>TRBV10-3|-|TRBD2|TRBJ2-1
TGTGCCACAACTAGCGGGGGCTACAATGAGCAGTTCTTC
CATTSGGYNEQFF
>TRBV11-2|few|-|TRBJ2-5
TGTGCCAGCAGCTTGACAGTGGGACAAGAGACCCAGTACTTC
CASSLTVGQETQYF
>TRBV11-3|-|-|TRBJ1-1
TGTGCCAGCAGCTTAGAGGGGACGGCTGAAGCTTTCTTT
CASSLEGTAEAFF
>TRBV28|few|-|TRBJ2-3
TGTGCCAGCAGTTTATTTCCCTCTAGCACAGATACGCAGTATTTT
CASSLFPSSTDTQYF
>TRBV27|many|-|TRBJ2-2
TGTGCCAGCAGTTTCGGGGTATCAAGAGGGGAGCTGTTTTTT
CASSFGVSRGELFF
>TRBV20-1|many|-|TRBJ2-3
TGCAGTGCTAGAGATCAGTCAGATACGCAGTATTTT
CSARDQSDTQYF
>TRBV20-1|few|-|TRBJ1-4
TGCAGTGCTAGGTGGATGGAGCAGGGGTTTGAAAAACTGTTTTTT
CSARWMEQGFEKLFF
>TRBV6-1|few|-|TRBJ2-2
TGTGCCAGCAGTCCTGACAGGCGCAACACCGGGGAGCTGTTTTTT
CASSPDRRNTGELFF
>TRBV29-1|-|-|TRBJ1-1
TGCAGCGTTGAAGACTCCGGACAAAAAGCTTTCTTT
CSVEDSGQKAFF
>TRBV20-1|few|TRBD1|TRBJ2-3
TGCAGTGCTAGGTCACGGGACAGCCTAAGGGGGTTCACAGATACGCAGTATTTT
CSARSRDSLRGFTDTQYF
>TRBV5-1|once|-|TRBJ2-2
TGCGCCAGCAGTTTTGGAGAGCCGACCGGGGAGCTGTTTTTT
CASSFGEPTGELFF
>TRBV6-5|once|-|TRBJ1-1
TGTGCCAGCAGTTATCGTCCTAACACTGAAGCTTTCTTT
CASSYRPNTEAFF
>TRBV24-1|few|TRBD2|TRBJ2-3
TGTGCCACCAGTGAGTCGGGGGGGTCCCTAACAGATACGCAGTATTTT
CATSESGGSLTDTQYF
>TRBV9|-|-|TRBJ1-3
TGTGCCAGCAGAATTCCCTGGACACCCGAAAACACCATATATTTT
CASRIPWTPENTIYF
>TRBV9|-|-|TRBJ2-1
TGTGCCAGCAGCGTCTCTGTAACTTCCTACAATGAGCAGTTCTTC
CASSVSVTSYNEQFF
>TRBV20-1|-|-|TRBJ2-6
TGCAGTGCTTTCGACGCCTCTGGGGCCAACGTCCTGACTTTC
CSAFDASGANVLTF
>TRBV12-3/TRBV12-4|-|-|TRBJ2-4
TGTGCCAGCAGTTTGAGGGGGGACATTCAGTACTTC
CASSLRGDIQYF
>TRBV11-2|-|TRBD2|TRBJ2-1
TGTGCCAGCAGCTTAGAGGGGCTAGCGGGGGGCCCCTCCTACAATGAGCAGTTCTTC
CASSLEGLAGGPSYNEQFF
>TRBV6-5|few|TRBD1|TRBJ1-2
TGTGCCAGCAGTTACTACCAGGGGGCCTATGGCTACACCTTC
CASSYYQGAYGYTF
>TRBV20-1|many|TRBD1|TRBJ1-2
TGCAGTGCCCCTTCGAGGGGACAGGGGACCTATGGCTACACCTTC
CSAPSRGQGTYGYTF
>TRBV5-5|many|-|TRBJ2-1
TGTGCCAGCAGCTTGGGGTCCGCTACCTACAATGAGCAGTTCTTC
CASSLGSATYNEQFF
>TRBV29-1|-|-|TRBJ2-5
TGCAGCGTTGGCAGCGTCAGGGACCAAGAGACCCAGTACTTC
CSVGSVRDQETQYF
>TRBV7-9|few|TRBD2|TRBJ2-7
TGTGCCAGCAGCTGGCCGGGAGGGGACTCCCCCTACGAGCAGTACTTC
CASSWPGGDSPYEQYF
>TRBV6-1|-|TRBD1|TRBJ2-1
TGTGCCAGCCCCGCTGGACAGGGGAAGTTCTTC
CASPAGQGKFF
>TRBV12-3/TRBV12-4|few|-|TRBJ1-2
TGTGCCAGCAGCTGGACAGTTAACTATGGCTACACCTTC
CASSWTVNYGYTF
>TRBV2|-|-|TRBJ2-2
TGTGCCAGCAGGGAGGTGGGGAACACCGGGGAGCTGTTTTTT
CASREVGNTGELFF
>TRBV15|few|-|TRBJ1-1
TGTGCCACCAGCAGAGTAGGAGCTGAAGCTTTCTTT
CATSRVGAEAFF
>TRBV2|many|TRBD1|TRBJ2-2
TGTGCCAGCCTCCGGGGACAGTACACCGGGGAGCTGTTTTTT
CASLRGQYTGELFF
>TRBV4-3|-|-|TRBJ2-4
TGCGCCAGCAGCCAAGCCCCGGGAGCTTCGGCCAAAAACATTCAGTACTTC
CASSQAPGASAKNIQYF